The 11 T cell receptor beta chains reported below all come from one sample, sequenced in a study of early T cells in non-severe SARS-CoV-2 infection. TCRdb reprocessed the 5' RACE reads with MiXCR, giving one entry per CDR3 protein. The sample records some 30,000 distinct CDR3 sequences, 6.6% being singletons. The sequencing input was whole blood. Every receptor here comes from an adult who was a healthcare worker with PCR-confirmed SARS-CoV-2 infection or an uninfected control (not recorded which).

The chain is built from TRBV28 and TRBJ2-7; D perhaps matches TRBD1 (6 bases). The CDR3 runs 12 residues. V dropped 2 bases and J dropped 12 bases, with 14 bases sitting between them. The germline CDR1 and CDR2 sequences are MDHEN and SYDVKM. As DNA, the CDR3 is TGTGCCAGCAGTTTAAAGAAGGACAGCCCGTACTTC. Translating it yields CASSLKKDSPYF.

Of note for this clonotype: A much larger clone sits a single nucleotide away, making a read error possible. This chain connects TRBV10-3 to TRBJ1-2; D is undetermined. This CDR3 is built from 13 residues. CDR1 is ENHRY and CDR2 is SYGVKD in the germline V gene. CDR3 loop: CAFSELAGYGYTF. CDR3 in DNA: TGTGCCTTCAGTGAGTTGGCGGGTTATGGCTACACCTTC.

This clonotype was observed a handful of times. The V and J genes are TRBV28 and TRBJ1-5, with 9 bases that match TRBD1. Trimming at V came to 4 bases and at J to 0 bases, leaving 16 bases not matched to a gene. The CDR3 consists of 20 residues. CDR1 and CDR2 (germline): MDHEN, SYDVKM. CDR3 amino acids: CASSSAGTGYVGYSNQPQHF. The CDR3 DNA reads TGTGCCAGCAGTTCCGCCGGGACAGGGTACGTAGGGTATAGCAATCAGCCCCAGCATTTT.

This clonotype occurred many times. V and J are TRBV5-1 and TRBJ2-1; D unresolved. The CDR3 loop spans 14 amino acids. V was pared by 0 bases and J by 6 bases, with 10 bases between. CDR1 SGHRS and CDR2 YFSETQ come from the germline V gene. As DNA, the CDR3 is TGCGCCAGCAGCTTGGCCGCCGGGTTCAATGAGCAGTTCTTC. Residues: CASSLAAGFNEQFF. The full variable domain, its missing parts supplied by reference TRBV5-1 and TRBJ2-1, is KAGVTQTPRYLIKTRGQQVTLSCSPISGHRSVSWYQQTPGQGLQFLFEYFSETQRNKGNFPGRFSGRQFSNSRSEMNVSTLELGDSALYLCASSLAAGFNEQFFGPGTRLTVL.

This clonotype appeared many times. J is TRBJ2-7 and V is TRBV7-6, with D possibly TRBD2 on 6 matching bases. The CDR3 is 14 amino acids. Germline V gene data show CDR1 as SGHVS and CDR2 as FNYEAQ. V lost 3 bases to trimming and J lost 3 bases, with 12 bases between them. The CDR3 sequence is CASSLRLGDYEQYF. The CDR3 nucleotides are TGTGCCAGCAGCTTGCGACTAGGGGACTACGAGCAGTACTTC.

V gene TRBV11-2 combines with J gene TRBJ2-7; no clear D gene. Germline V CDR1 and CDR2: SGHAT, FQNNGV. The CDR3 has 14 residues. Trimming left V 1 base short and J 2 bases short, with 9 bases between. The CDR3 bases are TGTGCCAGCAGCTTAGTTCCAGGCACCTACGAGCAGTACTTC. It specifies CASSLVPGTYEQYF.

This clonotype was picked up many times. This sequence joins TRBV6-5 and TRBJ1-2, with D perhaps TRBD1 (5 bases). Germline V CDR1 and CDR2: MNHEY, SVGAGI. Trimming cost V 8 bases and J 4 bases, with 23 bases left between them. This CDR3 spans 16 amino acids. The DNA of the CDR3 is TGTGCCAGCTTTTCCGTGGGGCCGCCTTACCCCTATGGCTACACCTTC. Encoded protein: CASFSVGPPYPYGYTF.

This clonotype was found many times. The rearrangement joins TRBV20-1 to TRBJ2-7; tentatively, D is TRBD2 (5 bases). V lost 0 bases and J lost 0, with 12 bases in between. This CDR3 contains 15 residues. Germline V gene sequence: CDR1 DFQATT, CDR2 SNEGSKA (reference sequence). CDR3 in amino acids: CSARDPKRNSYEQYF. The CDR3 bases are TGCAGTGCTAGAGATCCAAAGCGGAACTCCTACGAGCAGTACTTC.

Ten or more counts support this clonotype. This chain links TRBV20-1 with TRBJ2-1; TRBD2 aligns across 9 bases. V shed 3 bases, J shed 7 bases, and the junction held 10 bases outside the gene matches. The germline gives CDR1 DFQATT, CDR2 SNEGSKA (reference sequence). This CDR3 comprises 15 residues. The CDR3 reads CSARPASGIQNEQFF. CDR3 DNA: TGCAGTGCTAGGCCGGCTAGCGGGATCCAGAATGAGCAGTTCTTC.

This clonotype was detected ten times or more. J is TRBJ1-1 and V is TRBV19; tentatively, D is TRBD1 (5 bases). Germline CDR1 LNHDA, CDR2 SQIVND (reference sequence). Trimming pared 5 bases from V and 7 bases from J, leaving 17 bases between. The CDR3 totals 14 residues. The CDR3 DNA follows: TGTGCCAGTAGTGCCCATGACAGAAGGAGTGAAGCTTTCTTT. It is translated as CASSAHDRRSEAFF.

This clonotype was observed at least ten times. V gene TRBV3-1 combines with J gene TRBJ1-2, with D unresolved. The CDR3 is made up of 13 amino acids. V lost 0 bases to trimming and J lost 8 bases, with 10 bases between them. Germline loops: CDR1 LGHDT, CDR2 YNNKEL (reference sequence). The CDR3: CASSQEKEGGYTF. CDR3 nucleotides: TGTGCCAGCAGCCAAGAAAAGGAGGGAGGCTACACCTTC.